These 14 T cell receptor beta chains came from one sample sequenced in a study of CXCR4 blockade with PD-1 therapy in pancreatic cancer. Only in-frame clones appear in the TCRdb table, and some are missing; sequencing was by immunoSEQ multiplex PCR. This repertoire shows 4,000 to 6,500 clones, less than 70% found once; its top ten account for 6.6%. The material sequenced was tumor tissue. These receptors were obtained from a human donor with pancreatic ductal adenocarcinoma.

In its sample, this clone was seen once. The gene calls are TRBV19 and TRBJ2-7; perhaps D is TRBD1 or TRBD2 (5 bases each). V was pared by 6 bases and J by 9 bases, with 18 bases between. CDR1 LNHDA and CDR2 SQIVND come from the germline V gene (reference sequence). This CDR3 spans 13 amino acids. CDR3 coding DNA: TGTGCCAGTAGCCTCGCGAGGGGAAGTGGGCAGTACTTC. Amino acid sequence: CASSLARGSGQYF.

The genes are TRBV29-1 and TRBJ1-1; D gene unclear. Per the germline V gene, CDR1 is SQVTM and CDR2 is ANQGSEA. The CDR3 totals 12 residues. The V gene lost 6 bases and the J gene lost 3 bases, with 11 bases spanning the gap. In DNA, the CDR3 is TGCAGCGTAACACGGGGATACACTGAAGCTTTCTTT. This gives the protein CSVTRGYTEAFF.

This chain connects TRBV19 to TRBJ1-1, with TRBD1 as a possible D gene (5 bases). Germline loops: CDR1 LNHDA, CDR2 SQIVND (reference sequence). The CDR3 consists of 13 residues. The V end lost 2 bases, the J end lost 5 bases, and 9 bases lay between the germline ends. CDR3 coding DNA: TGTGCCAGTAGTATAAGGGGCGGGACTGAAGCTTTCTTT. This codes for CASSIRGGTEAFF. The complete variable domain, with remaining parts taken from reference TRBV19 and TRBJ1-1, reads DGGITQSPKYLFRKEGQNVTLSCEQNLNHDAMYWYRQDPGQGLRLIYYSQIVNDFQKGDIAEGYSVSREKKESFPLTVTSAQKNPTAFYLCASSIRGGTEAFFGQGTRLTVV.

The J gene is TRBJ1-2, the V gene TRBV28, with 9 bases aligning to TRBD1. The CDR3 is 15 amino acids. The V gene's germline CDR1 is MDHEN and CDR2 SYDVKM. Trimming took 5 bases from V and 4 from J; bases not matched to a gene: 8. This chain's CDR3 is CASSLGGTGTYGYTF. CDR3 in DNA: TGTGCCAGCAGTCTAGGTGGGACAGGGACCTATGGCTACACCTTC.

The chain recombines TRBV19 with TRBJ2-5; the D gene is possibly TRBD2 (6 bases). The V end lost 8 bases, the J end lost 5 bases, and 18 bases lay between the germline ends. CDR1 is LNHDA, CDR2 SQIVND, per germline (reference sequence). The CDR3 is 14 residues long. In nucleotides, the CDR3 is TGTGCCAGTCCCCGGGGGTTTCGGCGGGAGACCCAGTACTTC. It specifies CASPRGFRRETQYF.

This clone has just a few counts. The chain employs TRBV7-4 and TRBJ2-5; 7 bases are a match to TRBD2. The J segment lost 1 base and the V segment lost 4 bases, leaving 6 bases of the junction unmatched. CDR1 SGHVT and CDR2 SQSDAQ come from the germline V gene. This CDR3 has 15 amino acids. In DNA form, the CDR3 reads TGTGCCAGCAGCTATAGCGGGTCCTCCCAAGAGACCCAGTACTTC. As protein: CASSYSGSSQETQYF.

The table lists this clone with a few counts. The chain uses TRBV6-8 and TRBJ1-3; tentative D call: TRBD1 (6 bases). Deletions cut 6 bases from V and 2 bases from J, with 14 bases between. Per germline, CDR1 MNHGY and CDR2 SAAAGT. CDR3 length: 15 amino acids. The CDR3 region has the DNA TGTGCCAGCAGGCGAAGACAGGCCCCTGGAAACACCATATATTTT. This translates into CASRRRQAPGNTIYF.

The chain links TRBV14 to TRBJ1-4; D gene unclear. Germline CDR1 SGHDN, CDR2 FVKESK. Trimming took off 1 base at V and 4 bases at J, with 16 bases between the two ends. This CDR3 region has 17 residues. The CDR3 spells CASSQAGPLAINEKLFF. In nucleotides, the CDR3 is TGTGCCAGCAGCCAAGCCGGGCCACTTGCAATTAATGAAAAACTGTTTTTT.

The rearrangement joins TRBV28 to TRBJ1-1, with D uncertain. The length of the CDR3 is 15 residues. The V end lost 2 bases, the J end lost 0 bases, and 10 bases lay between the germline ends. Germline V gives CDR1 MDHEN, CDR2 SYDVKM. The CDR3 loop reads CASSLGGIMNTEAFF. The CDR3 DNA follows: TGTGCCAGCAGTTTAGGAGGGATCATGAACACTGAAGCTTTCTTT.

This clone has only a few counts. The chain recombines TRBV4-1 with TRBJ2-7; D is possibly TRBD1 (5 bases). CDR1 is MGHRA, CDR2 YSYEKL, per germline. V lost 1 base to trimming and J lost 0 bases, with 13 bases between them. The CDR3 runs to 16 residues. The CDR3 region is CASSQGVQDHSYEQYF. DNA of the CDR3: TGCGCCAGCAGCCAAGGTGTACAGGACCACTCCTACGAGCAGTACTTC.

This clone was counted between two and nine times. DNA for the CDR3: TGTGCCAGCAGTGAAGCTCCCGGCGATTCACCCCTCCACTTT. It translates to CASSEAPGDSPLHF. This chain joins TRBV6-1 and TRBJ1-6; D not resolved. Trimming pared 0 bases from V and 8 bases from J, leaving 8 bases between. CDR3 size: 14 residues. CDR1 and CDR2 from the germline V gene are MNHNS and SASEGT.

This CDR3 reads CASNPGGRGPQPQHF. The CDR3 nucleotides read TGTGCCAGCAACCCTGGCGGCAGGGGGCCTCAGCCCCAGCATTTT. The V gene is TRBV6-7, the J gene TRBJ1-5, with 8 positions matching TRBD1. TRBV6-7 counts as an open reading frame of uncertain function. The ends lost 7 bases at V and 6 bases at J; junction bases unmatched: 11. The CDR3 has 15 amino acids.

The chain recombines TRBV11-3 with TRBJ2-1; D gene unclear. Germline CDR1 SGHNT, CDR2 YENEEA. Trimming cost V 3 bases and J 0 bases, with 9 bases left between them. This CDR3 region has 15 residues. In DNA, the CDR3 is TGTGCCAGCAGCTTGGATGGGAACTCCTACAATGAGCAGTTCTTC. Translation gives CASSLDGNSYNEQFF.

This clone appeared a few times. This chain connects TRBV1 to TRBJ1-1. TRBV1 is a pseudogene. The CDR3 spans 15 residues. The CDR3 sequence: CASSQARPGGTEAFF. The CDR3 nucleotides read TGCGCCAGCAGCCAAGCGCGGCCGGGGGGGACTGAAGCTTTCTTT.